In this sample, the clone carrying this T cell receptor (beta chain) turned up many times. Its antigen remains unidentified. The germline V gene has CDR1 DFQATT and CDR2 SNEGSKA (reference sequence). This CDR3 is 17 amino acids long. V was clipped by 6 bases and J by 2 bases, with 23 bases between them. This record comes from a study of early T cells in non-severe SARS-CoV-2 infection. Points from the study as a whole: VDJdb-based matching was biased toward anti-spike CD8 responses and missed private and CD4 specificities.

Each CDR3 protein is one row after TCRdb ran MiXCR on the 5' RACE reads. Found here are 35,000 to 50,000 distinct CDR3 sequences, around 5.1% of them singletons; the top ten hold 4.4%. The starting material was whole blood, obtained at baseline. This clonotype was obtained from an adult who was a healthcare worker with PCR-confirmed SARS-CoV-2 infection or an uninfected control (not recorded which). The J gene is TRBJ1-5, the V gene TRBV20-1, with D maybe TRBD1 (6 bases). This chain's CDR3 is CSALEGHRLRGNQPQHF. The CDR3 DNA reads TGCAGTGCCCTCGAGGGACATAGGCTAAGGGGCAATCAGCCCCAGCATTTT.